The sequence of this T cell receptor beta chain was determined in a study of blood T cells in healthy people across ages. Across the study: Template switching retrieved approximately one barcoded beta molecule for each two T cells.

On this clonotype: The antigen is unknown.

V lost 6 bases to trimming and J lost 8 bases, with 17 bases between them. The CDR3 is made up of 14 amino acids. Study results and caveats: A roughly linear fall in TCR beta diversity per million T cells was seen with increasing age.

Together with a sample-barcoded 5' primer, a J-beta primer mix was included in a second PCR lasting about 7 to 11 cycles. Each sample provided no less than 2.5 million CDR3-containing paired-end reads. One entry per CDR3 protein results from TCRdb running MiXCR on the 5' RACE reads. The sample records approximately 350,000 distinct CDR3 sequences, about 55% being singletons. The receptor comes from a man aged 60 to 75 in good health. Sequences were obtained from blood. The chain couples TRBV12-3 or TRBV12-4 to TRBJ2-1, with D perhaps TRBD1 (5 bases). The CDR3 region is CASRRSEQVYEQFF. CDR3 DNA: TGTGCCAGCAGACGAAGCGAACAGGTTTATGAGCAGTTCTTC.